Below, 17 T cell receptor beta chains from the same sample are listed, as sequenced in a study of tumor-infiltrating lymphocytes in oesophageal squamous cell carcinoma. A single record per CDR3 protein comes from TCRdb applying MiXCR to the PCR reads. The sample records 20,000 or so distinct CDR3 sequences, roughly two fifths being singletons. Sequenced sample: normal esophageal tissue next to the tumor. The receptor set was obtained from a male donor with esophageal squamous cell carcinoma.

Within the sample, this clonotype is medium-sized. This rearrangement joins TRBV11-2 to TRBJ2-3; D could derive from TRBD1 or TRBD2 (6 bases each). Germline loops: CDR1 SGHAT, CDR2 FQNNGV. The germline V and J ends were trimmed by 1 base and 5 bases, with 13 bases remaining between them. The CDR3 length is 15 residues. This chain's CDR3 is CASSLVGGREDTQYF. The CDR3 region has the DNA TGTGCCAGCAGCTTAGTTGGGGGGCGGGAAGATACGCAGTATTTT.

V gene TRBV6-5 combines with J gene TRBJ2-7; 11 bases fit TRBD2. The J call may be incorrect, as the DNA end agrees better with TRBJ2-1. Germline CDR1 is MNHEY and CDR2 is SVGAGI. The CDR3 has 17 residues. The CDR3 here is CASSYSGLAGGVGEQFF. DNA for the CDR3: TGTGCCAGCAGTTACTCGGGTCTAGCGGGAGGAGTAGGTGAGCAGTTCTTC.

This clonotype is medium-sized (0.01 to 0.1%). This may come from a read error, since a much larger clone is one base off. V is TRBV7-6 and J is TRBJ2-7, with a weak D call TRBD2 (5 bases). CDR3 length: 15 residues. Trimming stripped 4 bases from V and 7 bases from J, with 20 bases between. From germline, CDR1 is SGHVS and CDR2 FNYEAQ. The CDR3 nucleotides are TGTGCCAGCAGCTCGTGGAGTAGTCTCGGGAATGAGCAGTACTTC. Its translation: CASSSWSSLGNEQYF.

The genes are TRBV7-9 and TRBJ2-1; D perhaps matches TRBD1 (6 bases). Near its end, the DNA agrees better with TRBJ2-7, so the J call may be wrong. This CDR3 is built from 15 residues. CDR1 and CDR2 from the germline V gene are SEHNR and FQNEAQ (reference sequence). The CDR3 is CASSLGYGRGYEQYF. Here the CDR3 DNA reads TGTGCCAGCAGCTTAGGTTATGGCAGGGGCTACGAGCAGTACTTC.

This clonotype occurred many times. The chain carries TRBV19 and TRBJ2-1; D is uncertain. This CDR3 contains 12 residues. With 5 bases removed from V and 4 bases from J, the gap between germline ends came to 6 bases. CDR1 LNHDA and CDR2 SQIVND come from the germline V gene (reference sequence). CDR3 in DNA: TGTGCCAGTAGTGTACTATACAATGAGCAGTTCTTC. It encodes CASSVLYNEQFF.

The CDR3, as DNA: TGTGCCAGCAGCTTGAATGAAGAGACCCAGTACTTC. It is translated as CASSLNEETQYF. The chain is built from TRBV7-8 and TRBJ2-4, with unresolved D. TRBJ2-5 matches the DNA end more closely, so the J call is doubtful. The CDR3 loop spans 12 amino acids. Germline-derived CDR1 and CDR2 are SGHVS and FQNEAQ.

A few counts support this clonotype. V usage is TRBV7-2 and J usage is TRBJ2-7, with 7 bases fitting TRBD1. The DNA end lines up better with TRBJ1-2; the J call may be wrong. CDR1 is SGHTA and CDR2 is FQGNSA in the germline V gene. This CDR3 comprises 14 residues. The CDR3 coding sequence is TGTGCCAGCAGCTTAAGCCAGGGGGGCTATGGCTACACCTTC. The encoded protein is CASSLSQGGYGYTF.

This clonotype was detected ten times or more. The chain joins TRBV6-1 to TRBJ1-4; 7 bases fit TRBD1. The CDR3 is 15 residues long. J gave up 4 bases and V 6 bases, and 8 bases lay outside the gene matches. The germline V gene encodes CDR1 MNHNS and CDR2 SASEGT. CDR3 DNA sequence: TGTGCCAGCAGGAAGGCAGGGGGTATTAATGAAAAACTGTTTTTT. This encodes CASRKAGGINEKLFF.

The rearrangement uses TRBV6-6 and TRBJ2-5, with TRBD2 identical over 12 bases. There are 18 residues in the CDR3. V shed 7 bases, J shed 11 bases, and the junction held 23 bases outside the gene matches. CDR1 is MNHNY and CDR2 is SVGAGI in the germline V gene (reference sequence). The chain's CDR3 is CASNIGLAGGISYNEQYF. CDR3 in DNA: TGTGCCAGCAATATCGGGCTAGCGGGGGGGATATCCTACAATGAGCAGTACTTC.

This clonotype came up many times. The genes are TRBV28 and TRBJ1-1; D may be TRBD1 (5 bases). The V end lost 3 bases, the J end lost 6 bases, and 23 bases lay between the germline ends. Germline V gives CDR1 MDHEN, CDR2 SYDVKM. The CDR3 has 17 amino acids. The CDR3 sequence is CASSFLSPAGQSPEAFF. The CDR3 DNA follows: TGTGCCAGCAGTTTTTTAAGCCCGGCAGGGCAAAGCCCTGAAGCTTTCTTT.

At least ten counts were recorded for this clonotype. This chain connects TRBV10-3 to TRBJ2-1; 9 nucleotides agree with TRBD2. The trim removed 7 bases at V and 2 bases at J, leaving 3 bases unmatched. This CDR3 region has 14 residues. The V gene's germline CDR1 is ENHRY and CDR2 SYGVKD. This CDR3 reads CAIMAGGPYNEQFF. The CDR3 region has the DNA TGTGCCATCATGGCGGGAGGGCCCTACAATGAGCAGTTCTTC.

This clonotype was seen a few times. This chain links TRBV9 with TRBJ2-2; D gene uncertain. Trimming cost V 3 bases and J 4 bases, with 13 bases left between them. CDR3 length: 15 residues. CDR1 SGDLS and CDR2 YYNGEE come from the germline V gene. The CDR3 nucleotides are TGTGCCAGCAGCGGCCCCGCCCCCAGCACCGGGGAGCTGTTTTTT. Protein: CASSGPAPSTGELFF. Based on the CDR3 plus reference TRBV9 and TRBJ2-2, the full variable domain is DSGVTQTPKHLITATGQRVTLRCSPRSGDLSVYWYQQSLDQGLQFLIQYYNGEERAKGNILERFSAQQFPDLHSELNLSSLELGDSALYFCASSGPAPSTGELFFGEGSRLTVL.

This clonotype appeared many times. The chain recombines TRBV11-2 with TRBJ2-7; D is undetermined. Germline lookup yields CDR1 SGHAT and CDR2 FQNNGV. The CDR3 is 14 amino acids. With 8 bases removed from V and 1 base from J, the gap between germline ends came to 15 bases. The CDR3 spells CASGMLARSYEQYF. The DNA for the CDR3 is TGTGCCAGCGGGATGCTGGCAAGATCCTACGAGCAGTACTTC.

This clonotype was counted at least ten times. The chain combines TRBV11-3 with TRBJ2-5, with a tentative D call TRBD1 (6 bases). CDR1 and CDR2 (germline): SGHNT, YENEEA. The CDR3 has 16 amino acids. V lost 5 bases, J lost 1 base, and 17 bases lay in between. CDR3 region: CASSPSTGLSQETQYF. CDR3 in DNA: TGTGCCAGCAGCCCGTCCACAGGGTTGTCCCAAGAGACCCAGTACTTC.

About this clonotype itself: Given the absence of the conserved phenylalanine or tryptophan at the CDR3 end, a read error is likely. V is TRBV7-2 and J is TRBJ2-6; 7 nucleotides agree with TRBD1. The trim removed 2 bases at V and 2 bases at J, leaving 6 bases unmatched. CDR1 SGHTA and CDR2 FQGNSA come from the germline V gene. CDR3 length: 17 amino acids. The CDR3 protein is CASSLNQGGAGANVLTL. CDR3 nucleotides: TGTGCCAGCAGCTTAAATCAAGGGGGCGCTGGGGCCAACGTCCTGACTTTG.

This clonotype was found a few times. The rearrangement links TRBV7-8 to TRBJ2-1, with D perhaps matching TRBD2 (5 bases). The CDR3 consists of 15 residues. The V end was cut by 2 bases, the J end by 0 bases, with 8 bases between. The germline CDR1 and CDR2 sequences are SGHVS and FQNEAQ. The chain's CDR3 is CASSLRDNSYNEQFF. Here the CDR3 DNA reads TGTGCCAGCAGCTTACGGGATAACTCCTACAATGAGCAGTTCTTC.

This clonotype was seen at least ten times. V usage is TRBV28 and J usage is TRBJ2-3; TRBD2 matches 11 bases. Trimming took 6 bases from V and 11 from J; bases not matched to a gene: 4. Germline loops: CDR1 MDHEN, CDR2 SYDVKM. This CDR3 is 12 amino acids long. The DNA for the CDR3 is TGTGCCAGCAGCCACGGACTAGCGGGGCAGTATTTT. Amino acid sequence: CASSHGLAGQYF. Looking up the rest from reference TRBV28 and TRBJ2-3 gives the full variable domain: DVKVTQSSRYLVKRTGEKVFLECVQDMDHENMFWYRQDPGLGLRLIYFSYDVKMKEKGDIPEGYSVSREKKERFSLILESASTNQTSMYLCASSHGLAGQYFGPGTRLTVL.